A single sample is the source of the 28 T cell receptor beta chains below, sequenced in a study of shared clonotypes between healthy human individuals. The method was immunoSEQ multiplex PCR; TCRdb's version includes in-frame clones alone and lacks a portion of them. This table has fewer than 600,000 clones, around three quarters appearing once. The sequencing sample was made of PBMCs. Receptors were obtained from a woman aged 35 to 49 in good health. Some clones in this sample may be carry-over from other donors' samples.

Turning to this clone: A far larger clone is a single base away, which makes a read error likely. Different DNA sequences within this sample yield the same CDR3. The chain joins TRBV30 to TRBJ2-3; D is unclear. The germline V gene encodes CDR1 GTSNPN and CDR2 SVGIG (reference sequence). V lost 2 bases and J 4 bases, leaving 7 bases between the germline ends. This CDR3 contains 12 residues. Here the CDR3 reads CAWSMGADTQYF. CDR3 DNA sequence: TGTGCCTGGAGTATGGGTGCAGATACGCAGTATTTT.

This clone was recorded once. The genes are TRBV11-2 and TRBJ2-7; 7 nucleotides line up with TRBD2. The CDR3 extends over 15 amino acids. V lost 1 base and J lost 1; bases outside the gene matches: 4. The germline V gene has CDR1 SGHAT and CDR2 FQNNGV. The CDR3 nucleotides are TGTGCCAGCAGCTTAGTTGGGACTATTTCCTACGAGCAGTACTTC. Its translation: CASSLVGTISYEQYF. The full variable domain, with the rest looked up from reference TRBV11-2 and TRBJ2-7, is EAGVAQSPRYKIIEKRQSVAFWCNPISGHATLYWYQQILGQGPKLLIQFQNNGVVDDSQLPKDRFSAERLKGVDSTLKIQPAKLEDSAVYLCASSLVGTISYEQYFGPGTRLTVT.

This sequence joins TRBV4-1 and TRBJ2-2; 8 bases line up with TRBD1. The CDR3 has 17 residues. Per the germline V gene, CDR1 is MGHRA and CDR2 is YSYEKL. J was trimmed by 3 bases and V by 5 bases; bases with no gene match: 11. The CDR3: CASSFPATGAHTGELFF. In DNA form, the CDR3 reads TGCGCCAGCAGCTTCCCAGCGACAGGGGCGCACACCGGGGAGCTGTTTTTT.

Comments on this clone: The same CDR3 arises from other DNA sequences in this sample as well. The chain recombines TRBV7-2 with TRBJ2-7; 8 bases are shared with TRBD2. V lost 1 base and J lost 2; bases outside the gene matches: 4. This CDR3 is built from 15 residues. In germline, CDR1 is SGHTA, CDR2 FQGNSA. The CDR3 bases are TGTGCCAGCAGCTTAGGATCGGGAGGGGCCTACGAGCAGTACTTC. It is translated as CASSLGSGGAYEQYF.

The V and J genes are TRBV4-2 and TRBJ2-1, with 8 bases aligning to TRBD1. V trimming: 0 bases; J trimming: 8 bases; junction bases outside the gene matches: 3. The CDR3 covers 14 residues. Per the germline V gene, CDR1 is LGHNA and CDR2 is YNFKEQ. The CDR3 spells CASSQDPTGDEQFF. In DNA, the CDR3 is TGTGCCAGCAGCCAAGACCCGACAGGGGATGAGCAGTTCTTC.

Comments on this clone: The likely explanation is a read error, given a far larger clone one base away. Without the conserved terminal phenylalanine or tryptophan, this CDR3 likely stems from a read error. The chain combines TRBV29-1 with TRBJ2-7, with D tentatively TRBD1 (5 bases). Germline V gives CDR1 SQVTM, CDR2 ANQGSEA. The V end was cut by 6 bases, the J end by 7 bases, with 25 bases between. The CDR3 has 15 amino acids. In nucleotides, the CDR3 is TGCAGCGTAGCCTCAGGGTTTCTCGGGCTTAGGGAGCAGTACCTC. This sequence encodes CSVASGFLGLREQYL.

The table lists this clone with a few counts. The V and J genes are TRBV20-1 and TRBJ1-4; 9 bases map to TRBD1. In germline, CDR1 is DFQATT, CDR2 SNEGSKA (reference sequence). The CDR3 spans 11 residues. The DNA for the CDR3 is TGCAGGGGACAGGGTGGTGAAAAACTGTTTTTT. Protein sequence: CRGQGGEKLFF.

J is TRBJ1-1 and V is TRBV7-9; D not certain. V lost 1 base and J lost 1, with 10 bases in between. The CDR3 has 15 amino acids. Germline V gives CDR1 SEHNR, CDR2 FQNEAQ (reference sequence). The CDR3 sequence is CASSLVGGRNTEAFF. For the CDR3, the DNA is TGTGCCAGCAGCTTAGTCGGCGGACGGAACACTGAAGCTTTCTTT.

The CDR3 coding sequence is TGTGCCAGCAGCTTGGGGTGGGCTGGAAACACCATATATTTT. Translating it yields CASSLGWAGNTIYF. The rearrangement uses TRBV5-6 and TRBJ1-3, with D unresolved. V lost 0 bases and J 2 bases, leaving 6 bases between the germline ends. Looked up from germline, CDR1 is SGHDT and CDR2 is YYEEEE. CDR3 length equals 14 residues.

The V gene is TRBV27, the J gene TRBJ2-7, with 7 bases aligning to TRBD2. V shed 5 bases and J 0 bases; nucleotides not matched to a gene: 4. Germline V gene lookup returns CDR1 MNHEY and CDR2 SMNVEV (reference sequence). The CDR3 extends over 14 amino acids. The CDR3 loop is CASSPSGYSYEQYF. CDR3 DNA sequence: TGTGCCAGCAGTCCTAGCGGATACTCCTACGAGCAGTACTTC.

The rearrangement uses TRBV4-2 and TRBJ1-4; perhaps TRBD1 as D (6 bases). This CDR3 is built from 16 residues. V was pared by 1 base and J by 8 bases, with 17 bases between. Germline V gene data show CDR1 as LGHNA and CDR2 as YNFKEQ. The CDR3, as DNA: TGTGCCAGCAGCCAAGGAAACAGGGAATTGAAAGAAAAACTGTTTTTT. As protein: CASSQGNRELKEKLFF.

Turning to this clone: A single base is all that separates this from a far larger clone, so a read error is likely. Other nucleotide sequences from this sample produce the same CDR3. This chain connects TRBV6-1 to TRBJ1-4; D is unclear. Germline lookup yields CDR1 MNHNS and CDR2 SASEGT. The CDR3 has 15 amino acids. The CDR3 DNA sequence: TGTGCCAGCAGTGATGGCGCGGGGTCCAATGAAAAACTGTTTTTC. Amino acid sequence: CASSDGAGSNEKLFF.

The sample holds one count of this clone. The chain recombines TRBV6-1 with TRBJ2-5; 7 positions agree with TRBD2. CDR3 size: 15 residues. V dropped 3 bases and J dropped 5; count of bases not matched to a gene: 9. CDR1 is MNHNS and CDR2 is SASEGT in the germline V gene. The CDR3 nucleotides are TGTGCCAGCAGTGATCTGGCGGGAGCTACGGAGACCCAGTACTTC. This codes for CASSDLAGATETQYF.

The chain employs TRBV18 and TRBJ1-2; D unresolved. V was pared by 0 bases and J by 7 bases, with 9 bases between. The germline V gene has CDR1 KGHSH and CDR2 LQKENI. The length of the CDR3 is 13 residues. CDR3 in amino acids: CASSPPSSLGYTF. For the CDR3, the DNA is TGTGCCAGCTCACCACCGTCCAGTCTTGGCTACACCTTC.

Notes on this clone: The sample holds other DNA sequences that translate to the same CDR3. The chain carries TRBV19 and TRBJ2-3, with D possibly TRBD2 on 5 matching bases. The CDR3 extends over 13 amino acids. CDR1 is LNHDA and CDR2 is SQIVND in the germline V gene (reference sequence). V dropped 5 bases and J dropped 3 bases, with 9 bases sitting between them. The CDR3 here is CASSAGYTDTQYF. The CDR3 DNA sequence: TGTGCCAGTAGTGCGGGTTATACAGATACGCAGTATTTT.

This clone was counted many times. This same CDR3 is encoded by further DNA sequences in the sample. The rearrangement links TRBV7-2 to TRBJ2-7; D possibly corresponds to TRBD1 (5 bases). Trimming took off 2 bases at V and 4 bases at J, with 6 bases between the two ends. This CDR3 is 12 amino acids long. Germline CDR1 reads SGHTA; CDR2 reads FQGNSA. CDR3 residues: CASSLQGYEQYF. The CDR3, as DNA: TGTGCCAGCAGCTTACAGGGTTACGAGCAGTACTTC.

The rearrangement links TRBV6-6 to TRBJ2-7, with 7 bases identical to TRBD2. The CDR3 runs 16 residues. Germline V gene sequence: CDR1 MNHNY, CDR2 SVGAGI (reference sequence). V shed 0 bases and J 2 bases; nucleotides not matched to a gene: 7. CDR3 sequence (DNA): TGTGCCAGCAGTTACTCAGGGGCTAGCGGAGCCTACGAGCAGTACTTC. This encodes CASSYSGASGAYEQYF.

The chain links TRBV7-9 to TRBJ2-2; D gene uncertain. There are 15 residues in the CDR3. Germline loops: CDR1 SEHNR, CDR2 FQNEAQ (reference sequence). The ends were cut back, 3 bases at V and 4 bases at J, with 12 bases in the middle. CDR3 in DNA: TGTGCCAGCAGCTTTGGGCCTCCCGGCACCGGGGAGCTGTTTTTT. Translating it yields CASSFGPPGTGELFF.

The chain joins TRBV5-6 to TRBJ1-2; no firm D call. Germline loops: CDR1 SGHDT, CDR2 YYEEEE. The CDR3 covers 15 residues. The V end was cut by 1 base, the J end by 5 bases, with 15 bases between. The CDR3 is CASSLTNAEKYGYTF. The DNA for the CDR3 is TGTGCCAGCAGCTTGACCAACGCGGAGAAATATGGCTACACCTTC.

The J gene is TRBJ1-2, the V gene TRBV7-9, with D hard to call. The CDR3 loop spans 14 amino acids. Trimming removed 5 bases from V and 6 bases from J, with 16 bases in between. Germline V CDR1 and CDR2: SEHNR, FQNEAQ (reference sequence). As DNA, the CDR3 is TGTGCCAGCAGCCCCAACTCTAATGAGGATGGCTACACCTTC. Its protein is CASSPNSNEDGYTF.

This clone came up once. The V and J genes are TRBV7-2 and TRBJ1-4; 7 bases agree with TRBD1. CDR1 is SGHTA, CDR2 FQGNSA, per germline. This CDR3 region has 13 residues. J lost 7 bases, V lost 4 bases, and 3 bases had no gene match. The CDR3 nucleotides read TGTGCCAGCAGCTCGGGACAGTTTGAAAAACTGTTTTTT. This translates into CASSSGQFEKLFF.

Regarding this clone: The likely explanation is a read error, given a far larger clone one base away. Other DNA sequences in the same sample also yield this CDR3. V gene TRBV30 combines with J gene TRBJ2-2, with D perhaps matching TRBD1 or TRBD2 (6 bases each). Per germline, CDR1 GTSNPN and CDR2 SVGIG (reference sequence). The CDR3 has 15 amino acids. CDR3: CAWRSAGEDTGELFF. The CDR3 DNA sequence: TGTGCCTGGAGGAGTGCAGGGGAGGATACCGGGGAGCTGTTCTTT.

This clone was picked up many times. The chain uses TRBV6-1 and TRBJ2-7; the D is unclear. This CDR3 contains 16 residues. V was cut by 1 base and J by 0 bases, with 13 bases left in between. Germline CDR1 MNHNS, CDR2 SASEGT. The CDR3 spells CASSEDVLSGSYEQYF. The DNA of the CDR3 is TGTGCCAGCAGTGAAGATGTTCTGTCGGGCTCCTACGAGCAGTACTTC.

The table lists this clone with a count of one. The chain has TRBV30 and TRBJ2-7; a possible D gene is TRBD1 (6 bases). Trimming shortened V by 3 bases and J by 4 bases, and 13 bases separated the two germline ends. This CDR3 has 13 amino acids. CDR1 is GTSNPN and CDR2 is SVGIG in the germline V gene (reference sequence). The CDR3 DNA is TGTGCCTGGAGACAGGGTCTTGATTACGAGCAGTACTTC. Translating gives CAWRQGLDYEQYF.

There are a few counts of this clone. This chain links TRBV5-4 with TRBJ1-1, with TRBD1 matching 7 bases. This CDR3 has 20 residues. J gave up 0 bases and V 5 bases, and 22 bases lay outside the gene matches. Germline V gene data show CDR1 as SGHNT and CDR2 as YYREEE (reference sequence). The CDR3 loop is CASSPYSPGTVYLLNTEAFF. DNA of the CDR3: TGTGCCAGCAGTCCGTACTCACCCGGGACAGTCTACCTACTGAACACTGAAGCTTTCTTT.

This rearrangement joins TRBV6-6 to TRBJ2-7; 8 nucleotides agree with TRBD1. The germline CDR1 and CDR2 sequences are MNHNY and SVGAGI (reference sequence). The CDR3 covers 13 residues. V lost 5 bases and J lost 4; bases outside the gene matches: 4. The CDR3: CASSLGTGYEQYF. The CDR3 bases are TGTGCCAGCAGTCTCGGGACAGGATACGAGCAGTACTTC.

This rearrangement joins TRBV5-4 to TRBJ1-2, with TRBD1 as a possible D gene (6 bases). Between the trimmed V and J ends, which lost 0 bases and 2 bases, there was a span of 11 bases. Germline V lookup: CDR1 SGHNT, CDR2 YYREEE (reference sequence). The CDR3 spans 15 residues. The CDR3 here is CASSLEETGNYGYTF. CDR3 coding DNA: TGTGCCAGCAGCTTGGAGGAAACAGGGAACTATGGCTACACCTTC.

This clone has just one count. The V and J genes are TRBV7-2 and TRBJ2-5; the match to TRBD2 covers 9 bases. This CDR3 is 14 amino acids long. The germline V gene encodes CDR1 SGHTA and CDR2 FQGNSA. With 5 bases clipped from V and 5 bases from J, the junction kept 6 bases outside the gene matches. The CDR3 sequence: CASSLLAGLETQYF. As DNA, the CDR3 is TGTGCCAGCAGCCTTCTAGCGGGATTGGAGACCCAGTACTTC.